This T cell receptor beta chain was obtained from a study of T cell responses to AZD1222 COVID-19 vaccine. The study, taken as a whole, reports: Increased Spike-specific TCR breadth and depth were observed after two AZD1222 doses. At study baseline, merely more than 5 AZD1222 recipients were seropositive.

Of note for this clone: As yet, its antigen is unknown.

V lost 1 base and J lost 5; bases outside the gene matches: 5. The CDR3 length is 16 residues. Per the germline V gene, CDR1 is SEHNR and CDR2 is FQNEAQ (reference sequence). The data were produced by immunoSEQ multiplex PCR, yet TCRdb's version contains in-frame clones alone and is incomplete. The sample lists approximately 90,000 clones; approximately 87% were seen once. The sequence was collected from an adult in good health. The sample here was peripheral blood, taken on day 0 of AZD1222 vaccination. The chain carries TRBV7-9 and TRBJ1-5, with 10 bases aligning to TRBD1. The CDR3 sequence: CASSLGGQGVYQPQHF. For the CDR3, the DNA is TGTGCCAGCAGCTTAGGTGGACAGGGGGTTTATCAGCCCCAGCATTTT.